This T cell receptor beta chain was identified during a study of shared clonotypes between healthy human individuals. Sequenced by immunoSEQ multiplex PCR; TCRdb stores in-frame clones only, minus some. The top ten hold 12% of the sample, which has more than 400,000 clones, around 73% seen once. V lost 3 bases to trimming and J lost 4 bases, with 10 bases between them. Germline assignment: CDR1 LNHDA and CDR2 SQIVND (reference sequence). The CDR3 covers 13 residues. The clonotype originates from a woman in her 40s in good health. Some clones in this sample may be carry-over from other donors' samples. Sequencing input: PBMCs. The rearrangement links TRBV19 to TRBJ2-7, with a tentative D call TRBD1 (5 bases). CDR3 in DNA: TGTGCCAGTAGTATGGGCAGGGATTACGAGCAGTACTTC. Translation: CASSMGRDYEQYF. The entire variable domain, with the rest obtained from reference TRBV19 and TRBJ2-7, is as follows: DGGITQSPKYLFRKEGQNVTLSCEQNLNHDAMYWYRQDPGQGLRLIYYSQIVNDFQKGDIAEGYSVSREKKESFPLTVTSAQKNPTAFYLCASSMGRDYEQYFGPGTRLTVT.